These 9 T cell receptor beta chains came from one sample sequenced in a study of radiation and T cells in renal cell carcinoma. Produced via immunoSEQ multiplex PCR; TCRdb's table is partial and in-frame only. In the table there are roughly 150,000 clones, roughly 90% of which are singletons. Time point reported: baseline pretreatment blood. Treatment defined: 15 Gy SBRT to primary tumor, nephrectomy 4 weeks later. The source material was blood, sampled from a patient whose treatment included radiotherapy and nephrectomy. The receptors here all came from a woman aged 70-85 years with renal cell carcinoma.

This sequence joins TRBV7-9 and TRBJ1-1, with 8 nucleotides matching TRBD1. The CDR3 extends over 14 amino acids. Per germline, CDR1 SEHNR and CDR2 FQNEAQ (reference sequence). V lost 0 bases and J lost 3; bases outside the gene matches: 0. The CDR3 region is CASSLAQGDTEAFF. CDR3 DNA sequence: TGTGCCAGCAGCTTAGCACAGGGGGACACTGAAGCTTTCTTT.

The J gene is TRBJ1-2, the V gene TRBV28, with D possibly being TRBD1 (5 bases). V was pared by 2 bases and J by 8 bases, with 15 bases between. CDR3 length equals 14 residues. From germline, CDR1 is MDHEN and CDR2 SYDVKM. CDR3 region: CASSLGGMASGYTF. CDR3 sequence (DNA): TGTGCCAGCAGTTTAGGGGGGATGGCCAGCGGCTACACCTTC.

The V and J genes are TRBV7-2 and TRBJ1-1, with a possible D match to TRBD1 (6 bases). Trimming cost V 1 base and J 2 bases, with 11 bases left between them. This CDR3 has 15 residues. Germline CDR1 is SGHTA and CDR2 is FQGNSA. For the CDR3, the DNA is TGTGCCAGCAGCTTAGACGACAGGAGCAACACTGAAGCTTTCTTT. It yields the protein CASSLDDRSNTEAFF.

The chain employs TRBV9 and TRBJ1-5; D is perhaps TRBD1 (6 bases). CDR3 size: 13 residues. V lost 3 bases, J lost 7 bases, and 11 bases lay in between. Germline CDR1 is SGDLS and CDR2 is YYNGEE. The CDR3 DNA is TGTGCCAGCAGCGACTGGGGGGCACAGCCCCAGCATTTT. Translating gives CASSDWGAQPQHF.

The gene calls are TRBV30 and TRBJ1-4; weak D call: TRBD1 (5 bases). Germline loops: CDR1 GTSNPN, CDR2 SVGIG (reference sequence). With 0 bases removed from V and 4 bases from J, the gap between germline ends came to 12 bases. This CDR3 has 15 residues. CDR3 amino acids: CAWSVPDTDNEKLFF. CDR3 nucleotides: TGTGCCTGGAGTGTACCGGACACCGATAATGAAAAACTGTTTTTT.

The count of this clone is one. The chain recombines TRBV19 with TRBJ1-1, with TRBD1 as a possible D gene (5 bases). The V and J ends lost 3 bases and 6 bases respectively, with 14 bases between them. CDR1 is LNHDA, CDR2 SQIVND, per germline (reference sequence). This CDR3 spans 14 amino acids. CDR3 coding DNA: TGTGCCAGTAGTATTAGGGGTAGGAGCTCTGAAGCTTTCTTT. Encoded protein: CASSIRGRSSEAFF.

The chain combines TRBV5-1 with TRBJ1-5; the D gene is possibly TRBD1 (5 bases). The length of the CDR3 is 15 residues. Germline V lookup: CDR1 SGHRS, CDR2 YFSETQ. Trimming stripped 4 bases from V and 0 bases from J, with 11 bases between. CDR3 region: CASSRDGNSNQPQHF. Written as DNA, the CDR3 is TGCGCCAGCAGCCGGGACGGGAATAGCAATCAGCCCCAGCATTTT. The full variable domain, completed using reference TRBV5-1 and TRBJ1-5, is KAGVTQTPRYLIKTRGQQVTLSCSPISGHRSVSWYQQTPGQGLQFLFEYFSETQRNKGNFPGRFSGRQFSNSRSEMNVSTLELGDSALYLCASSRDGNSNQPQHFGDGTRLSIL.

This clone was counted a few times. The rearrangement links TRBV30 to TRBJ1-5; D may be TRBD1 (5 bases). V lost 0 bases to trimming and J lost 2 bases, with 8 bases between them. The CDR3 runs 14 residues. Germline V gene data show CDR1 as GTSNPN and CDR2 as SVGIG (reference sequence). The chain's CDR3 is CAWSVPRGNQPQHF. The CDR3 DNA sequence: TGTGCCTGGAGTGTACCCAGGGGCAATCAGCCCCAGCATTTT.

This clone was recorded once. This rearrangement joins TRBV11-2 to TRBJ2-3; 7 bases map to TRBD1. Germline lookup yields CDR1 SGHAT and CDR2 FQNNGV. This CDR3 region has 17 residues. Unmatched junction bases numbered 11, after V lost 4 bases and J lost 1 base. CDR3 residues: CASSSDRTGTGTDTQYF. CDR3 bases: TGTGCCAGCAGCTCCGATAGGACAGGAACAGGCACAGATACGCAGTATTTT.